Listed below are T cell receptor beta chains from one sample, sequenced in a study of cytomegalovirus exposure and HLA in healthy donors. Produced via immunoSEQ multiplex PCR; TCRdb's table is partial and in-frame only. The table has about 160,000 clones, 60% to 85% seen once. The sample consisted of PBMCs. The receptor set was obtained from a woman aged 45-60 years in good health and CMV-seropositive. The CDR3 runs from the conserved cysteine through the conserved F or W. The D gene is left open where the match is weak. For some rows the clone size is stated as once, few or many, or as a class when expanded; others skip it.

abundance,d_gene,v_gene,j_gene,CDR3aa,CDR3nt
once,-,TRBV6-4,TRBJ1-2,CASSDRGYGYTF,TGTGCCAGCAGTGACAGGGGATATGGCTACACCTTC
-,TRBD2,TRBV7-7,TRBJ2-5,CASSLQLAGQETQYF,TGTGCCAGCAGCTTACAACTAGCGGGACAAGAGACCCAGTACTTC
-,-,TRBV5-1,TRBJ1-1,CASSLEGPSSTEAFF,TGCGCCAGCAGCTTGGAAGGTCCTTCTAGCACTGAAGCTTTCTTT
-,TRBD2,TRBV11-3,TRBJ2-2,CASSTKRGTATGELFF,TGTGCCAGCAGCACGAAGCGGGGGACTGCCACCGGGGAGCTGTTTTTT
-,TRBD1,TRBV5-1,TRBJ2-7,CASLGTGGSYEQYF,TGCGCCAGCCTAGGGACAGGGGGTTCCTACGAGCAGTACTTC
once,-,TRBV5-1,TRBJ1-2,CASSLVGDSGYGYTF,TGCGCCAGCAGCTTGGTGGGTGACTCCGGCTATGGCTACACCTTC
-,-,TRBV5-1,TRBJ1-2,CASSLGTAPGGYTF,TGCGCCAGCAGCTTGGGGACTGCACCCGGGGGCTACACCTTC
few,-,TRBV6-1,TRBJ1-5,CASGDQGVGNQPQHF,TGTGCCAGCGGTGACCAGGGTGTTGGCAATCAGCCCCAGCATTTT
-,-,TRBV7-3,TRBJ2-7,CASSLSRADEQYF,TGTGCCAGCAGCTTAAGCAGGGCCGACGAGCAGTACTTC
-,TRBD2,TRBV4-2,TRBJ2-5,CASSQLAGEETQYF,TGTGCCAGCAGCCAACTAGCGGGGGAAGAGACCCAGTACTTC
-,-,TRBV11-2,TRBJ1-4,CASSSPGRGGEKLFF,TGTGCCAGCAGCTCGCCCGGTAGGGGTGGGGAAAAACTGTTTTTT
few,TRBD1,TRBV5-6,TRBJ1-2,CASRFQGARGYTF,TGTGCCAGCCGCTTTCAGGGGGCGCGAGGCTACACCTTC
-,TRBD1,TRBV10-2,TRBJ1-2,CASSDGTGWIYGYTF,TGCGCCAGCAGTGACGGGACAGGGTGGATCTATGGCTACACCTTC
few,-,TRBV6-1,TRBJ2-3,CASSESAVYTGRSQYF,TGTGCCAGCAGTGAAAGCGCAGTCTATACAGGGCGATCGCAGTATTTT
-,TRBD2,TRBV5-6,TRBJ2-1,CASSSPTIAGGWLDEQFF,TGTGCCAGCAGCTCACCAACCATAGCGGGGGGGTGGCTCGATGAGCAGTTCTTC
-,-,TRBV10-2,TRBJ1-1,CASRSGSTEAFF,TGCGCCAGCAGGTCGGGGTCTACTGAAGCTTTCTTT
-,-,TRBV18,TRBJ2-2,CASSPPGRVDTGELFF,TGTGCCAGCTCACCACCCGGCAGGGTAGACACCGGGGAGCTGTTTTTT
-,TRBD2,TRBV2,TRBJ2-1,CASSAQREDEQFF,TGTGCCAGCAGTGCCCAGCGGGAGGATGAGCAGTTCTTC
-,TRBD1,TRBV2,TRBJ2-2,CASSPGGFVTDTGELFF,TGTGCCAGCTCCCCAGGGGGATTTGTTACGGACACCGGGGAGCTGTTTTTT
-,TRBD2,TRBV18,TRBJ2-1,CASSPERGTRYNEQFF,TGTGCCAGCTCACCGGAGCGGGGGACTCGGTACAATGAGCAGTTCTTC
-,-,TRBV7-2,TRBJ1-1,CASSLTGIKAFF,TGTGCCAGCAGCCTCACCGGGATTAAAGCTTTCTTT
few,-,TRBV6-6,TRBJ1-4,CASSYGSGGEKLFF,TGTGCCAGCAGTTACGGGTCAGGAGGAGAAAAACTGTTTTTT
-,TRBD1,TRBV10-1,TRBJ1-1,CASSRTGGTEAFF,TGCGCCAGCAGCCGAACAGGGGGCACTGAAGCTTTCTTT
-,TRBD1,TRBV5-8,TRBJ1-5,CASSPDWGQGLNQPQHF,TGTGCCAGCAGCCCCGACTGGGGACAGGGGCTGAATCAGCCCCAGCATTTT
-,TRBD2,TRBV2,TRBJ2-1,CASKIAGGSRYNEQFF,TGTGCCAGCAAGATAGCGGGGGGGTCCCGCTACAATGAGCAGTTCTTC
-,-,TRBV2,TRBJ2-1,CASSEVGNGLYEQFF,TGTGCCAGCAGTGAAGTCGGGAACGGGCTTTATGAGCAGTTCTTC
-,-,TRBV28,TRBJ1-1,CATITRDTNTEAFF,TGTGCCACTATAACCAGGGACACGAACACTGAAGCTTTCTTT
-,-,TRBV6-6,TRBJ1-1,CASSYRGDTEAFF,TGTGCCAGCAGTTACCGCGGGGACACTGAAGCTTTCTTT
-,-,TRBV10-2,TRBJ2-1,CASSHTEESYNEQFF,TGCGCCAGCAGCCACACTGAGGAATCCTACAATGAGCAGTTCTTC
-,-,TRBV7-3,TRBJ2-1,CASSPLVGHNEQFF,TGTGCCAGCAGCCCCCTGGTTGGGCACAATGAGCAGTTCTTC
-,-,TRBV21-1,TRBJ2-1,CASSKGGQKQFF,TGTGCCAGCAGCAAAGGGGGGCAGAAGCAGTTCTTC